The clone carrying this T cell receptor (beta chain) came up a few times. The antigen remains undetermined. Template material for amplifying TCR beta CDR3 regions consisted of RNA transcripts. When the TCR CDR3 underwent first-round RT-PCR, the HTBI primer set was used. TCRdb analysed the multiplex PCR reads with MiXCR anew, one entry per CDR3 protein. The data contain fewer than 650,000 distinct CDR3 sequences, 14% of them singletons. This specimen belongs to a study of T cells in Graves' hyperthyroidism and ophthalmopathy. The wider study: Initial diagnosis, before any treatment, was when peripheral blood was collected.

Study-level results: Expanded thyroid clonotypes (above 0.001) were mostly also found in blood.

Any patient presenting with uncontrolled infection, other autoimmune disease, pregnancy or lactation was left out. Clinical symptoms, serum thyroxine and TRAb, thyroid ultrasound and orbital computed tomography were used for the diagnoses. The CDR3 is 14 amino acids. The ends were cut back, 1 base at V and 10 bases at J, with 11 bases in the middle. The clonotype was recovered from a woman aged 40 to 50 with Graves' hyperthyroidism. Source material: blood. The V call is TRBV12-3 or TRBV12-4, the J call TRBJ1-6; D gene unclear. CDR3 loop: CASSLEVLGSPLHF. In nucleotides, the CDR3 is TGTGCCAGCAGTTTAGAGGTTTTAGGGTCACCCCTCCACTTT.